These 17 T cell receptor beta chains share one sample of origin, sequenced in a study of cytomegalovirus exposure and HLA in healthy donors. The PCR made use of 60 Vbeta and 13 Jbeta primers. The data were produced by immunoSEQ multiplex PCR, yet TCRdb's version contains in-frame clones alone and is incomplete. Among about 130,000 clones listed, around two thirds were seen once. The source material was PBMCs. All receptors derive from a woman in her sixties in good health and CMV-seropositive.

This chain connects TRBV2 to TRBJ2-5; D is perhaps TRBD1 (5 bases). The CDR3 spans 17 residues. Per the germline V gene, CDR1 is SNHLY and CDR2 is FYNNEI. V lost 10 bases and J 0 bases, leaving 24 bases between the germline ends. The CDR3 is CATPPTHQDTNQETQYF. For the CDR3, the DNA is TGTGCCACTCCCCCAACCCACCAGGACACCAACCAAGAGACCCAGTACTTC. The complete variable domain, with remaining parts taken from reference TRBV2 and TRBJ2-5, reads EPEVTQTPSHQVTQMGQEVILRCVPISNHLYFYWYRQILGQKVEFLVSFYNNEISEKSEIFDDQFSVERPDGSNFTLKIRSTKLEDSAMYFCATPPTHQDTNQETQYFGPGTRLLVL.

J is TRBJ2-5 and V is TRBV6-5; 9 bases fit TRBD1. V was pared by 0 bases and J by 7 bases, with 9 bases of the junction left unmatched. Germline V gene data show CDR1 as MNHEY and CDR2 as SVGAGI. The CDR3 extends over 16 amino acids. For the CDR3, the DNA is TGTGCCAGCAGTTACTCACAGGGGACAGGGATAGGGACCCAGTACTTC. This encodes CASSYSQGTGIGTQYF.

The sample holds a few counts of this clone. The chain couples TRBV19 to TRBJ1-1; D is unresolved. The germline V gene encodes CDR1 LNHDA and CDR2 SQIVND (reference sequence). This CDR3 has 14 residues. Trimming stripped 7 bases from V and 4 bases from J, with 16 bases between. The CDR3 DNA sequence: TGTGCCAGTAATTCGCCAGATAGCGTCACTGAAGCTTTCTTT. Encoded protein: CASNSPDSVTEAFF.

The chain links TRBV28 to TRBJ2-7; 8 positions match TRBD2. The CDR3 runs to 14 residues. With 8 bases clipped from V and 0 bases from J, the junction kept 6 bases outside the gene matches. Germline loops: CDR1 MDHEN, CDR2 SYDVKM. As DNA, the CDR3 is TGTGCCAGCCGACCCAGCGGGAGCTCCTACGAGCAGTACTTC. Amino acid sequence: CASRPSGSSYEQYF.

The rearrangement links TRBV27 to TRBJ1-2; D gene unclear. The V end lost 2 bases, the J end lost 8 bases, and 12 bases lay between the germline ends. The germline V gene has CDR1 MNHEY and CDR2 SMNVEV (reference sequence). The CDR3 consists of 13 residues. CDR3 residues: CASSLTFGEGYTF. The CDR3 bases are TGTGCCAGCAGTTTAACTTTCGGAGAGGGCTACACCTTC.

This clone appeared a few times. V usage is TRBV6-6 and J usage is TRBJ1-1, with D perhaps TRBD1 (5 bases). The CDR3 runs to 16 residues. Looked up from germline, CDR1 is MNHNY and CDR2 is SVGAGI (reference sequence). Between the trimmed V and J ends, which lost 10 bases and 0 bases, there was a span of 21 bases. This CDR3 reads CATSEGAQTMNTEAFF. CDR3 DNA: TGTGCCACCTCGGAAGGGGCGCAAACAATGAACACTGAAGCTTTCTTT.

The chain joins TRBV18 to TRBJ1-2; 7 bases are a match to TRBD1. This CDR3 has 14 amino acids. V was clipped by 3 bases and J by 8 bases; unmatched bases: 9. Germline CDR1 and CDR2: KGHSH and LQKENI. The CDR3 nucleotides are TGTGCCAGCTCACCGACACCTGACAGGGACGGCTACACCTTC. Its protein product is CASSPTPDRDGYTF.

The sample holds one count of this clone. The V gene is TRBV5-6, the J gene TRBJ2-7; TRBD1 might be the D (5 bases). CDR3 length equals 14 residues. Germline CDR1 SGHDT, CDR2 YYEEEE. V gave up 0 bases and J gave up 6 bases, with 13 bases separating them. This CDR3 reads CASSLGRTLSEQYF. The CDR3 nucleotides are TGTGCCAGCAGCTTGGGACGGACATTAAGCGAGCAGTACTTC.

This chain uses TRBV27 with TRBJ2-7, with D possibly matching TRBD2 (6 bases). This CDR3 has 15 amino acids. CDR1 is MNHEY, CDR2 SMNVEV, per germline (reference sequence). V gave up 7 bases and J gave up 1 base, with 17 bases separating them. Here the CDR3 DNA reads TGTGCCAGCATGCGGGACCAGGGCCTTTCCTACGAGCAGTACTTC. It translates to CASMRDQGLSYEQYF.

The V and J genes are TRBV9 and TRBJ2-7; 12 nucleotides align to TRBD2. Germline-derived CDR1 and CDR2 are SGDLS and YYNGEE. With V trimmed by 0 bases and J by 6 bases, 7 bases remained unmatched. This CDR3 is built from 16 residues. The DNA for the CDR3 is TGTGCCAGCAGCGTAGATCCTAGCGGGAGGGCTGGCGAGCAGTACTTC. It translates to CASSVDPSGRAGEQYF.

V and J are TRBV21-1 and TRBJ2-6; the table's D call, TRBD2, has no DNA check behind it. TRBV21-1 is reported as a pseudogene. The CDR3 extends over 21 amino acids. CDR3: CASSKALINYRGLSGANVLTF. CDR3 coding DNA: TGTGCCAGCAGCAAAGCCCTCATTAACTATCGGGGGTTGAGTGGGGCCAACGTCCTGACTTTC.

The chain has TRBV4-1 and TRBJ2-2; D is uncertain. V lost 0 bases and J lost 5, with 10 bases in between. This CDR3 contains 15 residues. From germline, CDR1 is MGHRA and CDR2 YSYEKL. The CDR3 bases are TGCGCCAGCAGCCAAGAGAGGCTGGCGACCGGGGAGCTGTTTTTT. Residues: CASSQERLATGELFF.

The gene calls are TRBV28 and TRBJ1-1; D ambiguous. This CDR3 is built from 11 residues. Trimming pared 7 bases from V and 2 bases from J, leaving 5 bases between. The germline CDR1 and CDR2 sequences are MDHEN and SYDVKM. The CDR3 sequence is CASTLNTEAFF. CDR3 coding DNA: TGTGCCAGCACCCTTAACACTGAAGCTTTCTTT.

J is TRBJ2-2 and V is TRBV2; 11 bases fit TRBD2. The ends lost 5 bases at V and 5 bases at J; junction bases unmatched: 7. This CDR3 has 16 residues. Germline V gene lookup returns CDR1 SNHLY and CDR2 FYNNEI. CDR3 DNA: TGTGCCAGCAGTTTAGCGGGAGGGCCTTCGACCGGGGAGCTGTTTTTT. Translated, it gives CASSLAGGPSTGELFF.

J is TRBJ2-3 and V is TRBV5-1, with 7 bases lining up with TRBD2. CDR1 and CDR2 from the germline V gene are SGHRS and YFSETQ. CDR3 length: 16 amino acids. The V and J ends lost 4 bases and 1 base, in that order; junction bases with no gene match: 9. The CDR3 DNA reads TGCGCCAGCAGCCCCCGGGGGGAGCATCGCACAGATACGCAGTATTTT. Translating it yields CASSPRGEHRTDTQYF. The full variable domain, with the rest looked up from reference TRBV5-1 and TRBJ2-3, is KAGVTQTPRYLIKTRGQQVTLSCSPISGHRSVSWYQQTPGQGLQFLFEYFSETQRNKGNFPGRFSGRQFSNSRSEMNVSTLELGDSALYLCASSPRGEHRTDTQYFGPGTRLTVL.

This clone appeared a few times. The chain carries TRBV6-5 and TRBJ2-7; maybe TRBD2 (5 bases). Germline V CDR1 and CDR2: MNHEY, SVGAGI. The CDR3 runs to 13 residues. V shed 8 bases and J shed 5 bases, with 16 bases lying between them. CDR3: CASLGEGFDEQYF. The CDR3 DNA is TGTGCCAGCTTGGGCGAGGGCTTTGACGAGCAGTACTTC.

The V and J genes are TRBV7-2 and TRBJ1-5; 7 positions agree with TRBD1. CDR1 is SGHTA and CDR2 is FQGNSA in the germline V gene. V was clipped by 8 bases and J by 4 bases; unmatched bases: 11. The CDR3 consists of 15 residues. In DNA form, the CDR3 reads TGTGCCAGCGGCCTTCTAGGCAGGGGGAATCAGCCCCAGCATTTT. Protein sequence: CASGLLGRGNQPQHF. The full variable domain, completed using reference TRBV7-2 and TRBJ1-5, is GAGVSQSPSNKVTEKGKDVELRCDPISGHTALYWYRQSLGQGLEFLIYFQGNSAPDKSGLPSDRFSAERTGGSVSTLTIQRTQQEDSAVYLCASGLLGRGNQPQHFGDGTRLSIL.